Listed below are T cell receptor beta chains from one sample, sequenced in a study of blood T cell repertoires in COVID-19. TCRdb keeps only in-frame clones here, not all; method: immunoSEQ multiplex PCR. The table has hundreds of thousands of clones, around four fifths seen once. Material for sequencing was peripheral blood. All receptors come from a woman aged 45-65 years who had recovered from COVID-19. CDR3s include the opening cysteine and the closing phenylalanine or tryptophan. Each record gives: clone size, D gene, J gene, V gene, CDR3 protein, CDR3 DNA. A D gene is named only where the DNA matches it firmly. Rows give clone size only sometimes, using once, few, many, or a class for an expanded clone.

>once|.|TRBJ2-3|TRBV5-1
CASSLLRGTDTQYF
TGCGCCAGCAGCTTGCTACGGGGCACAGATACGCAGTATTTT
>.|.|TRBJ2-7|TRBV19
CASRTVGGYEQYF
TGTGCCAGTAGGACCGTAGGGGGCTACGAGCAGTACTTC
>.|TRBD2|TRBJ2-3|TRBV6-5
CASRQGLAGTDTQYF
TGTGCCAGCCGCCAGGGACTAGCAGGCACAGATACGCAGTATTTT
>.|TRBD2|TRBJ2-1|TRBV7-3
CASSYSGRVPNEQFF
TGTGCCAGCAGCTATAGCGGGAGGGTCCCCAATGAGCAGTTCTTC
>.|.|TRBJ1-4|TRBV28
CASSGPGNTNEKLFF
TGTGCCAGCAGTGGCCCAGGGAACACTAATGAAAAACTGTTTTTT
>.|.|TRBJ2-4|TRBV2
CASSEVPAPKNIQYF
TGTGCCAGCAGTGAAGTTCCCGCGCCCAAAAACATTCAGTACTTC
>.|TRBD2|TRBJ2-1|TRBV12-3/TRBV12-4
CASKSGGARAQFF
TGTGCCAGCAAAAGCGGGGGGGCCAGAGCGCAGTTCTTC
>.|.|TRBJ1-2|TRBV14
CASSSADNYGYTF
TGTGCCAGCAGCTCGGCGGATAACTATGGCTACACCTTC
>.|TRBD1|TRBJ1-1|TRBV19
CASRQGSNTEAFF
TGTGCCAGCAGACAGGGGTCGAACACTGAAGCTTTCTTT
>.|.|TRBJ1-1|TRBV9
CASSVAGGGMNTEAFF
TGTGCCAGCAGCGTAGCTGGCGGGGGAATGAACACTGAAGCTTTCTTT
>.|TRBD2|TRBJ2-3|TRBV7-2
CASQGLAGGHSTDTQYF
TGTGCCTCCCAGGGGCTAGCGGGAGGACATAGCACAGATACGCAGTATTTT
>.|TRBD2|TRBJ2-7|TRBV28
CASSGASGGPYEQYF
TGTGCCAGCAGTGGAGCTAGCGGGGGGCCCTACGAGCAGTACTTC
>.|.|TRBJ2-1|TRBV18
CASSLYDRNEQFF
TGTGCCAGCTCACTATATGACAGGAATGAGCAGTTCTTC
>.|.|TRBJ1-1|TRBV19
CASSISGPINTEAFF
TGTGCCAGTAGTATATCAGGGCCTATTAACACTGAAGCTTTCTTT
>.|.|TRBJ2-7|TRBV6-2/TRBV6-3
CASSFVSYEQYF
TGTGCCAGCAGTTTCGTCTCCTACGAGCAGTACTTC
>.|TRBD1|TRBJ1-6|TRBV28
CATKGAGVSPLHF
TGTGCCACCAAGGGGGCAGGGGTTTCACCCCTCCACTTT
>.|TRBD1|TRBJ2-7|TRBV10-3
CATGQGPDYEQYF
TGTGCCACAGGACAGGGCCCCGACTACGAGCAGTACTTC
>.|.|TRBJ1-2|TRBV4-2
CASSQAGDLRVGYTF
TGTGCCAGCAGCCAAGCGGGGGACCTTAGAGTTGGCTACACCTTC
>.|.|TRBJ1-2|TRBV10-3
CAISRRESDYGYTF
TGTGCCATCAGCCGACGGGAGTCCGACTATGGCTACACCTTC
>.|TRBD1|TRBJ2-2|TRBV9
CASSVRQGDTGELFF
TGTGCCAGCAGCGTACGGCAGGGGGACACCGGGGAGCTGTTTTTT
>.|.|TRBJ2-1|TRBV7-7
CASSTGLGSWERGNEQFF
TGTGCCAGCAGCACGGGTTTGGGTAGCTGGGAAAGGGGTAATGAGCAGTTCTTC
>.|TRBD1|TRBJ1-2|TRBV2
CASSGQGGYGYTF
TGTGCCAGCAGTGGACAGGGGGGCTATGGCTACACCTTC
>once|TRBD2|TRBJ2-1|TRBV11-2
CASSRGLAGGEKFF
TGTGCCAGCAGCAGAGGACTAGCGGGGGGGGAAAAGTTCTTC
>.|TRBD1|TRBJ1-4|TRBV28
CASSRTGTEEKLFF
TGTGCCAGCAGCCGGACCGGGACAGAAGAAAAACTGTTTTTT
>few|.|TRBJ2-7|TRBV24-1
CATSDHSSYEQYF
TGTGCCACCAGTGACCATAGCTCCTACGAGCAGTACTTC
>.|.|TRBJ1-1|TRBV28
CASTGGMNTEAFF
TGTGCCAGCACGGGGGGGATGAACACTGAAGCTTTCTTT
>.|.|TRBJ2-1|TRBV15
CATSRDRKPYNEQFF
TGTGCCACCAGCAGAGATCGCAAGCCCTACAATGAGCAGTTCTTC
>once|.|TRBJ2-1|TRBV7-3
CASSTKGGPNEQFF
TGTGCCAGCAGCACGAAGGGGGGGCCCAATGAGCAGTTCTTC
>.|TRBD1|TRBJ2-1|TRBV15
CATSRGQGRANEQFF
TGTGCCACCAGCAGAGGACAGGGTAGGGCCAATGAGCAGTTCTTC
>.|.|TRBJ2-1|TRBV19
CASTADRLLGNEQFF
TGTGCCAGTACAGCGGATAGGCTCCTCGGCAATGAGCAGTTCTTC
>.|.|TRBJ1-6|TRBV11-1
CASSPRTSGSPLHF
TGTGCCAGCAGCCCCCGTACGAGTGGTTCACCCCTCCACTTT
>.|.|TRBJ2-2|TRBV6-5
CASSYSGYPVTGELFF
TGTGCCAGCAGTTACTCCGGGTATCCGGTTACCGGGGAGCTGTTTTTT
>.|TRBD2|TRBJ2-7|TRBV11-2
CASSPEVAGPYEQYF
TGTGCCAGCAGCCCGGAGGTAGCGGGCCCCTACGAGCAGTACTTC
>.|TRBD1|TRBJ1-1|TRBV4-2
CASSSTGTAEAFF
TGTGCCAGCAGCTCGACAGGGACCGCTGAAGCTTTCTTT
>.|.|TRBJ1-2|TRBV6-5
CASEREAGFNYGYTF
TGTGCCAGCGAGCGGGAGGCGGGATTTAACTATGGCTACACCTTC
>.|TRBD1|TRBJ1-5|TRBV6-1
CASSEAPGGSNQPQHF
TGTGCCAGCAGTGAAGCCCCAGGGGGTAGCAATCAGCCCCAGCATTTT
>.|.|TRBJ2-7|TRBV3-1/TRBV3-2
CASSQDQARRSYEQYF
TGTGCCAGCAGCCAAGATCAGGCTAGGAGGAGCTACGAGCAGTACTTC
>.|.|TRBJ2-7|TRBV2
CASTTASSYEQYF
TGTGCCAGCACCACCGCGAGCTCCTACGAGCAGTACTTC
>.|.|TRBJ2-5|TRBV13
CASSLRGDQETQYF
TGTGCCAGCAGCTTAAGAGGTGACCAAGAGACCCAGTACTTC